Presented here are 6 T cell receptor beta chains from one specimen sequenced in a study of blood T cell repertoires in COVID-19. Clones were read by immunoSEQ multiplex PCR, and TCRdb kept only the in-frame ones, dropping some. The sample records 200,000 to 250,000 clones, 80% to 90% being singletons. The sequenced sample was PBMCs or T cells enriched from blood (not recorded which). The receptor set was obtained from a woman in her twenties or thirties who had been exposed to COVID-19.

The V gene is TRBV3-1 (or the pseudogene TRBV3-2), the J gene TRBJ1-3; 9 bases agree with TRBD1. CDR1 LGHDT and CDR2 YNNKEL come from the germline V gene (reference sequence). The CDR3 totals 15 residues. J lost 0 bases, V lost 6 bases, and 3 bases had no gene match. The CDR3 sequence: CASRGQGISGNTIYF. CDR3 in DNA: TGTGCCAGCAGAGGACAGGGGATCTCTGGAAACACCATATATTTT.

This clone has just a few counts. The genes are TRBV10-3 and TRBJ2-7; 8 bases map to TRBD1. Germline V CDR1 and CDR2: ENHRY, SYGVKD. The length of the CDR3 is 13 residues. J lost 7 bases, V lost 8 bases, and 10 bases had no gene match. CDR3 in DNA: TGTGCCATCCACGACGGACAGGGCTGGGAGCAGTACTTC. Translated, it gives CAIHDGQGWEQYF.

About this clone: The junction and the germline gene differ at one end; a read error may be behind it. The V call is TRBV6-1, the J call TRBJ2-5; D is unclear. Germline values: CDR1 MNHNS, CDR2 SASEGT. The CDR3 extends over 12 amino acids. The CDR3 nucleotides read TGTGCCAGCAGTGAATTTGTGGAGACTCAGTACTTC. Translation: CASSEFVETQYF.

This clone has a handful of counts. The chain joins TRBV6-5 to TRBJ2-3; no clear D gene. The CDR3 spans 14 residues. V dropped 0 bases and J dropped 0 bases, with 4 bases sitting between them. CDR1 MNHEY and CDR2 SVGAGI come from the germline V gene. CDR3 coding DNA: TGTGCCAGCAGTTACTCAACTAGCACAGATACGCAGTATTTT. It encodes CASSYSTSTDTQYF.

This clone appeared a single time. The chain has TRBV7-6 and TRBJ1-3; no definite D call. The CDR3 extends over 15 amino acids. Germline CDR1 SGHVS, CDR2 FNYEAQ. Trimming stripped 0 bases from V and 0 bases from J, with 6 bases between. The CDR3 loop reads CASSLAPGSGNTIYF. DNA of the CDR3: TGTGCCAGCAGCTTAGCGCCAGGCTCTGGAAACACCATATATTTT.

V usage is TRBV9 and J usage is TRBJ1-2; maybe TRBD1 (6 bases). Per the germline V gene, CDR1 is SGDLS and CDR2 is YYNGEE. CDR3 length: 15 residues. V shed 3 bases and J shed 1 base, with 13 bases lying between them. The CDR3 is CASSEANRVNYGYTF. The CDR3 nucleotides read TGTGCCAGCAGCGAGGCGAACAGGGTTAACTATGGCTACACCTTC.